Reported below is one T cell receptor beta chain. This entry comes from a study of control samples from healthy donors and cancer patients. Assay: immunoSEQ multiplex PCR; the TCRdb copy retains only in-frame clones and omits some. The top ten clones hold almost 6% of a sample with tens of thousands of clones, around 90% of them seen once. The sample consisted of PBMCs. This clonotype was obtained from a man aged 55 to 70 with colorectal cancer.

Here the CDR3 DNA reads TGTGCCAGCAGTCCCTGGACCGCGAACACTGAAGCTTTCTTT. Translating it yields CASSPWTANTEAFF. The chain combines TRBV28 with TRBJ1-1; D unresolved. The CDR3 extends over 14 amino acids. Per germline, CDR1 MDHEN and CDR2 SYDVKM. The V end was cut by 5 bases, the J end by 1 base, with 11 bases between. Full variable domain (outside the CDR3, taken from reference TRBV28 and TRBJ1-1): DVKVTQSSRYLVKRTGEKVFLECVQDMDHENMFWYRQDPGLGLRLIYFSYDVKMKEKGDIPEGYSVSREKKERFSLILESASTNQTSMYLCASSPWTANTEAFFGQGTRLTVV.